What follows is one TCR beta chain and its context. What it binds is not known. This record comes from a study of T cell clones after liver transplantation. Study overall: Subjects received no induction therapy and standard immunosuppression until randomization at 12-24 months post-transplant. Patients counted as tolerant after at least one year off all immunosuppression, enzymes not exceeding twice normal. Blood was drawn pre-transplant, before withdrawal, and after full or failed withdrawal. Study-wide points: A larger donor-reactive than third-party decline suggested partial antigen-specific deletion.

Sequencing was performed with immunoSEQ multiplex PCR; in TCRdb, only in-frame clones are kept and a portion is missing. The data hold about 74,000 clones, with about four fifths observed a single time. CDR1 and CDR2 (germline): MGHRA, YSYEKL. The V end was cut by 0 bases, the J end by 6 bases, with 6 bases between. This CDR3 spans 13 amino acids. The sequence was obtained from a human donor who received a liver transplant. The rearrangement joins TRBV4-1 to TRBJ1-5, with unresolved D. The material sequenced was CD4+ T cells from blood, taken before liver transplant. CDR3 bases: TGCGCCAGCAGCCAAGAAATACGTCAGCCCCAGCATTTT. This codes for CASSQEIRQPQHF.